This T cell receptor beta chain is drawn from a study of T cells in Graves' hyperthyroidism and ophthalmopathy. RNA transcripts served as the template for amplifying TCR beta CDR3 regions. Carried out on the TCR CDR3, a first-round RT-PCR used the HTBI primer set. TCRdb analysed the multiplex PCR reads with MiXCR anew, one entry per CDR3 protein. The sample shows 640,000 or so distinct CDR3 sequences, approximately 15% of them seen only once. At least ten counts were recorded for this clonotype. Subjects with ophthalmopathy showed a Clinical Activity Score no lower than 3, a NOSPECS grade no lower than 4, and a duration shorter than 3 months. Patients with uncontrolled infections, other autoimmune diseases, pregnancy or lactation were excluded. In making diagnoses, clinical symptoms, serum thyroxine and TRAb, thyroid ultrasound and orbital computed tomography were all used. The TCR sequence derives from a woman aged 40 to 50 with Graves' ophthalmopathy. The specimen sequenced was blood.

CDR3 nucleotides: TGCAGCGTTGGACGACAGCAGAACACTGAAGCTTTCTTT. Protein: CSVGRQQNTEAFF. This rearrangement joins TRBV29-1 to TRBJ1-1, with D perhaps matching TRBD1 (5 bases). The ends were cut back, 4 bases at V and 1 base at J, with 10 bases in the middle. This CDR3 comprises 13 residues. Germline assignment: CDR1 SQVTM and CDR2 ANQGSEA. Filled out from reference TRBV29-1 and TRBJ1-1, the complete variable domain reads SAVISQKPSRDICQRGTSLTIQCQVDSQVTMMFWYRQQPGQSLTLIATANQGSEATYESGFVIDKFPISRPNLTFSTLTVSNMSPEDSSIYLCSVGRQQNTEAFFGQGTRLTVV.